The 26 T cell receptor beta chains below were found in one sample sequenced in a study of neurological immune-mediated disorders. TCRdb reprocessed the 5' RACE reads via MiXCR and lists one record per CDR3 protein. The table shows over 50,000 distinct CDR3 sequences, with around 5.1% occurring only once. The sample taken for sequencing was PBMCs. These receptors were obtained from a human donor with multiple sclerosis. The donor label of this sample is uncertain.

This clonotype appeared many times. A much larger clone sits a single nucleotide away, making a read error possible. The genes are TRBV11-2 and TRBJ2-7; D not resolved. CDR1 is SGHAT, CDR2 FQNNGV, per germline. Trimming removed 1 base at V and 5 bases at J, with 3 bases between. This CDR3 region has 11 residues. The CDR3 loop reads CASSLGDEQYF. The CDR3 nucleotides are TGTGCCAGCAGCTTAGGAGACGAGCAGTACTTC.

The sample holds many counts of this clonotype. The V call is TRBV29-1, the J call TRBJ1-2; D remains ambiguous. Germline lookup yields CDR1 SQVTM and CDR2 ANQGSEA. The CDR3 length is 10 residues. Trimming took off 4 bases at V and 8 bases at J, with 8 bases between the two ends. Here the CDR3 reads CSVGSPGYTF. CDR3 sequence (DNA): TGCAGCGTTGGATCTCCGGGCTACACCTTC. Filled out from reference TRBV29-1 and TRBJ1-2, the complete variable domain reads SAVISQKPSRDICQRGTSLTIQCQVDSQVTMMFWYRQQPGQSLTLIATANQGSEATYESGFVIDKFPISRPNLTFSTLTVSNMSPEDSSIYLCSVGSPGYTFGSGTRLTVV.

This clonotype was counted a few times. The chain joins TRBV15 to TRBJ2-7; TRBD1 matches at 9 bases. The J segment lost 4 bases and the V segment lost 0 bases, leaving 1 base of the junction unmatched. Germline CDR1 is LNHNV and CDR2 is YYDKDF (reference sequence). This CDR3 region has 14 residues. The CDR3 nucleotides read TGTGCCACCAGCAGAGAGGGACAGGGATACGAGCAGTACTTC. Encoded protein: CATSREGQGYEQYF.

This clonotype appeared many times. The chain has TRBV18 and TRBJ2-1, with 14 bases that match TRBD2. The CDR3 covers 16 residues. The V gene end was trimmed by 4 bases and the J gene end by 5 bases; junction bases not matched to a gene: 4. CDR1 and CDR2 (germline): KGHSH, LQKENI. DNA of the CDR3: TGTGCCAGCTCACGACTAGCGGGGGGGGAACACAATGAGCAGTTCTTC. It encodes CASSRLAGGEHNEQFF.

This clonotype was seen many times. The rearrangement joins TRBV27 to TRBJ2-7; D not certain. Germline assignment: CDR1 MNHEY and CDR2 SMNVEV (reference sequence). The germline V and J ends were trimmed by 5 bases and 3 bases, with 8 bases remaining between them. The CDR3 contains 12 residues. The CDR3 loop is CASSNSIYEQYF. The CDR3 DNA is TGTGCCAGCAGTAACAGTATCTACGAGCAGTACTTC.

In its sample, this clonotype was seen many times. The V and J genes are TRBV20-1 and TRBJ1-6, with 7 bases lining up with TRBD1. This CDR3 is built from 15 residues. Germline CDR1 and CDR2: DFQATT and SNEGSKA (reference sequence). V dropped 0 bases and J dropped 7; count of bases not matched to a gene: 6. The CDR3 loop is CSARDLKGGNSPLHF. CDR3 coding DNA: TGCAGTGCTAGAGATCTGAAAGGGGGCAATTCACCCCTCCACTTT.

This clonotype was seen many times. The chain links TRBV5-1 to TRBJ2-3, with a tentative D call TRBD2 (6 bases). V lost 4 bases to trimming and J lost 1 base, with 16 bases between them. The CDR3 is 16 amino acids. Germline assignment: CDR1 SGHRS and CDR2 YFSETQ. The CDR3 DNA sequence: TGCGCCAGCAGCCCCGGGGGAACCTTGGGCACAGATACGCAGTATTTT. As protein: CASSPGGTLGTDTQYF.

This clonotype has a count of ten or more. V gene TRBV5-1 combines with J gene TRBJ1-5; a weak D match, TRBD1 (6 bases). Trimming took 3 bases from V and 4 from J, leaving 11 bases between them. There are 14 residues in the CDR3. Germline assignment: CDR1 SGHRS and CDR2 YFSETQ. CDR3: CASSWTQGNQPQHF. The CDR3 nucleotides read TGCGCCAGCAGCTGGACACAGGGTAATCAGCCCCAGCATTTT.

This clonotype was counted ten times or more. V is TRBV29-1 and J is TRBJ2-1; D is unresolved. The CDR3 is made up of 13 amino acids. V gave up 7 bases and J gave up 3 bases, with 13 bases separating them. The germline V gene encodes CDR1 SQVTM and CDR2 ANQGSEA. CDR3 DNA sequence: TGCAGCGGGACCAGGCAGCTCTACAATGAGCAGTTCTTC. This encodes CSGTRQLYNEQFF.

This clonotype was detected many times. The V and J genes are TRBV14 and TRBJ1-1, with 11 bases identical to TRBD1. Germline-derived CDR1 and CDR2 are SGHDN and FVKESK. The CDR3 has 17 residues. The ends lost 0 bases at V and 6 bases at J; junction bases unmatched: 9. The CDR3 loop reads CASSQDVRDRGDAEAFF. The DNA for the CDR3 is TGTGCCAGCAGCCAAGATGTGCGGGACAGGGGGGACGCTGAAGCTTTCTTT.

There are many counts of this clonotype. The chain joins TRBV6-1 to TRBJ1-6, with 7 bases identical to TRBD1. The V gene end was trimmed by 7 bases and the J gene end by 7 bases; junction bases not matched to a gene: 7. This CDR3 has 14 residues. CDR1 and CDR2 (germline): MNHNS, SASEGT. CDR3 protein: CASKESRGNSPLHF. CDR3 DNA sequence: TGTGCCAGCAAGGAAAGCAGGGGGAATTCACCCCTCCACTTT.

This clonotype appeared many times. V usage is TRBV20-1 and J usage is TRBJ1-2; D ambiguous. Germline CDR1 and CDR2: DFQATT and SNEGSKA (reference sequence). Between the trimmed V and J ends, which lost 0 bases and 4 bases, there was a span of 6 bases. CDR3 length: 12 residues. The CDR3 region has the DNA TGCAGTGCTAGAGATGACGGCTATGGCTACACCTTC. It translates to CSARDDGYGYTF.

This clonotype was detected ten times or more. The chain couples TRBV12-3 or TRBV12-4 to TRBJ2-3; 8 positions agree with TRBD2. V trimming: 6 bases; J trimming: 2 bases; junction bases outside the gene matches: 7. CDR3 size: 15 residues. Here the CDR3 DNA reads TGTGCCAGCAGCCTCGGGGGGGGTTCCACAGATACGCAGTATTTT. It encodes CASSLGGGSTDTQYF.

The sample holds many counts of this clonotype. The chain joins TRBV29-1 to TRBJ1-1; possibly TRBD1 for D (5 bases). The CDR3 is 11 residues long. Germline V lookup: CDR1 SQVTM, CDR2 ANQGSEA. V gave up 6 bases and J gave up 1 base, with 6 bases separating them. CDR3 DNA: TGCAGCGTAGACAGGAACACTGAAGCTTTCTTT. Its protein is CSVDRNTEAFF.

This clonotype appeared many times. This sequence joins TRBV5-1 and TRBJ2-3; TRBD2 agrees at 9 bases. The CDR3 consists of 15 residues. The ends lost 0 bases at V and 9 bases at J; junction bases unmatched: 8. Germline V gene sequence: CDR1 SGHRS, CDR2 YFSETQ. DNA of the CDR3: TGCGCCAGCAGCTTGGCCGGGACTAGCCGAGAAACGCAGTATTTT. This translates into CASSLAGTSRETQYF.

This clonotype was recorded at least ten times. The V gene is TRBV4-1, the J gene TRBJ2-3, with unresolved D. The germline CDR1 and CDR2 sequences are MGHRA and YSYEKL. The CDR3 runs 16 residues. V lost 0 bases to trimming and J lost 3 bases, with 13 bases between them. CDR3 loop: CASSQDRARVTDTQYF. Written as DNA, the CDR3 is TGCGCCAGCAGCCAAGATAGGGCCCGCGTAACAGATACGCAGTATTTT.

This clonotype was observed many times. This rearrangement joins TRBV5-1 to TRBJ1-1; 7 nucleotides match TRBD1. The CDR3 covers 13 residues. In germline, CDR1 is SGHRS, CDR2 YFSETQ. The V and J ends lost 1 base and 3 bases, in that order; junction bases with no gene match: 0. CDR3 bases: TGCGCCAGCAGCTTGACAGGGGACACTGAAGCTTTCTTT. Translated, it gives CASSLTGDTEAFF. The whole variable domain, filled in from reference TRBV5-1 and TRBJ1-1, reads KAGVTQTPRYLIKTRGQQVTLSCSPISGHRSVSWYQQTPGQGLQFLFEYFSETQRNKGNFPGRFSGRQFSNSRSEMNVSTLELGDSALYLCASSLTGDTEAFFGQGTRLTVV.

This clonotype was counted at least ten times. This chain links TRBV6-1 with TRBJ1-5, with D uncertain. CDR1 is MNHNS, CDR2 SASEGT, per germline. There are 15 residues in the CDR3. Trimming stripped 3 bases from V and 0 bases from J, with 9 bases between. The CDR3 loop is CASSDRPYSNQPQHF. The CDR3 bases are TGTGCCAGCAGTGACAGGCCTTATAGCAATCAGCCCCAGCATTTT.

This clonotype was recorded at least ten times. DNA for the CDR3: TGTGCCAGCAGCTCCCGACTCTCGGGGGGTGCAGATACGCAGTATTTT. This encodes CASSSRLSGGADTQYF. This chain uses TRBV7-8 with TRBJ2-3; TRBD2 aligns across 7 bases. Germline CDR1 is SGHVS and CDR2 is FQNEAQ. CDR3 size: 16 residues. V dropped 4 bases and J dropped 4; count of bases not matched to a gene: 11.

This clonotype was observed at least ten times. The chain is built from TRBV10-3 and TRBJ1-4; 8 bases are shared with TRBD1. Per germline, CDR1 ENHRY and CDR2 SYGVKD. The CDR3 extends over 17 amino acids. Trimming removed 6 bases from V and 0 bases from J; junction bases left unmatched: 9. The CDR3 is CAISPGGSNPTNEKLFF. CDR3 nucleotide sequence: TGTGCCATCAGCCCAGGGGGCTCAAATCCAACTAATGAAAAACTGTTTTTT.

This clonotype was picked up many times. The V and J genes are TRBV10-3 and TRBJ2-7, with a tentative D call TRBD2 (5 bases). CDR1 ENHRY and CDR2 SYGVKD come from the germline V gene. CDR3 size: 14 residues. Trimming removed 0 bases at V and 6 bases at J, with 12 bases between. CDR3 in DNA: TGTGCCATCAGTGAGTCAGAGGGTGGCTCCGAGCAGTACTTC. This translates into CAISESEGGSEQYF.

This clonotype has a count of ten or more. V and J are TRBV9 and TRBJ1-2; possibly TRBD1 for D (5 bases). Trimming stripped 2 bases from V and 5 bases from J, with 13 bases between. The CDR3 runs 14 residues. Germline lookup yields CDR1 SGDLS and CDR2 YYNGEE. The CDR3 reads CASSVSTAIYGYTF. The CDR3 DNA reads as TGTGCCAGCAGCGTTTCGACAGCGATATATGGCTACACCTTC.

This clonotype was observed many times. The chain couples TRBV5-5 to TRBJ1-1; no clear D gene. Germline CDR1 reads SGHKS; CDR2 reads YYEKEE (reference sequence). The CDR3 loop spans 15 amino acids. Trimming removed 1 base at V and 5 bases at J, with 15 bases between. The CDR3 DNA is TGTGCCAGCAGCTTGCTCTCGAGTTTTTTGACTGAAGCTTTCTTT. Translation: CASSLLSSFLTEAFF.

This clonotype showed up many times. The rearrangement links TRBV6-2 or TRBV6-3 to TRBJ2-7, with D tentatively TRBD2 (5 bases). Germline CDR1 reads MNHEY; CDR2 reads SVGEGT. CDR3 length: 16 residues. V was pared by 6 bases and J by 3 bases, with 21 bases between. Here the CDR3 reads CASRKIGSSGLYEQYF. The CDR3, as DNA: TGTGCCAGCAGGAAGATTGGGAGCAGTGGCCTCTACGAGCAGTACTTC.

This clonotype was seen a few times. The chain joins TRBV20-1 to TRBJ1-3; D remains unclear. The CDR3 is made up of 15 amino acids. Between the trimmed V and J ends, which lost 5 bases and 4 bases, there was a span of 18 bases. Germline assignment: CDR1 DFQATT and CDR2 SNEGSKA (reference sequence). Written as DNA, the CDR3 is TGCAGTGCTGAACATTCGGGTTCGACAGGAAACACCATATATTTT. It translates to CSAEHSGSTGNTIYF.

This clonotype appeared many times. The rearrangement links TRBV9 to TRBJ2-5; D might be TRBD2 (5 bases). This CDR3 has 14 amino acids. CDR1 and CDR2 from the germline V gene are SGDLS and YYNGEE. Trimming stripped 4 bases from V and 3 bases from J, with 13 bases between. CDR3 loop: CASSTTWGEETQYF. In DNA form, the CDR3 reads TGTGCCAGCAGCACCACCTGGGGAGAAGAGACCCAGTACTTC. Full variable domain (remainder filled in from reference TRBV9 and TRBJ2-5): DSGVTQTPKHLITATGQRVTLRCSPRSGDLSVYWYQQSLDQGLQFLIQYYNGEERAKGNILERFSAQQFPDLHSELNLSSLELGDSALYFCASSTTWGEETQYFGPGTRLLVL.